The 24 T cell receptor beta chains given below trace back to one sample, sequenced in a study of blood T cell repertoires in COVID-19 (dated by TCRdb to 2019 to 2021). Library construction relied on the immunoSEQ multiplex PCR assay. TCRdb holds this immuneACCESS table with in-frame rearrangements only. Some clones are missing; in checked studies, unresolved V genes explain under half, and the rest has no known cause. Across this sample there are over 150,000 clones, with around 84% seen only once. Roughly 7% of the sample comes from the top ten. Sample: peripheral blood. Every receptor here comes from a man aged 50-59 years with active or convalescent COVID-19.

The chain combines TRBV29-1 with TRBJ2-4; TRBD2 agrees at 15 bases. With V trimmed by 1 base and J by 1 base, 5 bases remained unmatched. The CDR3 runs 18 residues. Germline V gene data show CDR1 as SQVTM and CDR2 as ANQGSEA. The CDR3 spells CSVEGSGTSGGAKNIQYF. CDR3 bases: TGCAGCGTTGAAGGTTCCGGGACTAGCGGGGGGGCCAAAAACATTCAGTACTTC.

The gene calls are TRBV3-1 (or the pseudogene TRBV3-2) and TRBJ1-6; TRBD1 aligns across 7 bases. This CDR3 is 15 amino acids long. The V gene end was trimmed by 9 bases and the J gene end by 6 bases; junction bases not matched to a gene: 11. From germline, CDR1 is LGHDT and CDR2 YNNKEL (reference sequence). The CDR3 DNA sequence: TGTGCCAGTGGGATGACAGGGCAAGGTAATTCACCCCTCCACTTT. This sequence encodes CASGMTGQGNSPLHF.

This rearrangement joins TRBV20-1 to TRBJ1-2; D unclear. Germline V gene sequence: CDR1 DFQATT, CDR2 SNEGSKA (reference sequence). The CDR3 is made up of 10 amino acids. Trimming removed 6 bases from V and 6 bases from J, with 8 bases in between. This CDR3 reads CSARRDGYTF. The CDR3, as DNA: TGCAGTGCCCGGAGGGATGGCTACACCTTC.

This chain connects TRBV6-5 to TRBJ1-6, with TRBD1 matching 11 bases. With V trimmed by 11 bases and J by 7 bases, 4 bases remained unmatched. From germline, CDR1 is MNHEY and CDR2 SVGAGI. The CDR3 runs 13 residues. CDR3 DNA sequence: TGTGCCGCTCGGGACAGGGGGAATTCACCCCTCCACTTT. Residues: CAARDRGNSPLHF.

The chain couples TRBV4-2 to TRBJ2-2; no definite D call. Per germline, CDR1 LGHNA and CDR2 YNFKEQ. The CDR3 extends over 16 amino acids. The germline V and J ends were trimmed by 0 bases and 2 bases, with 10 bases remaining between them. The CDR3 sequence is CASSQDQRPNTGELFF. The CDR3 DNA follows: TGTGCCAGCAGCCAAGATCAGCGACCAAACACCGGGGAGCTGTTTTTT.

This clone turned up a few times. The DNA of the CDR3 is TGCAGCGTTGAGCCACAGTCATACACTGAAGCTTTCTTT. This encodes CSVEPQSYTEAFF. The rearrangement uses TRBV29-1 and TRBJ1-1; D is undetermined. This CDR3 is 13 amino acids long. CDR1 and CDR2 from the germline V gene are SQVTM and ANQGSEA. The V and J ends lost 3 bases and 3 bases respectively, with 11 bases between them.

The chain combines TRBV3-1 (or the pseudogene TRBV3-2) with TRBJ2-1; 10 bases map to TRBD2. CDR3 size: 16 residues. Germline CDR1 reads LGHDT; CDR2 reads YNNKEL (reference sequence). Trimming at V came to 2 bases and at J to 7 bases, leaving 8 bases not matched to a gene. The CDR3 bases are TGTGCCAGCAGCCAACAAAGCGGGAGGGATAGGAATGAGCAGTTCTTC. Its translation: CASSQQSGRDRNEQFF.

The J gene is TRBJ1-1, the V gene TRBV27; 8 bases match TRBD1. This CDR3 is 14 amino acids long. Germline trimming cut 5 bases from V and 6 bases from J; bases unmatched to any gene: 8. The germline CDR1 and CDR2 sequences are MNHEY and SMNVEV (reference sequence). CDR3 in amino acids: CASSLRQGISEAFF. CDR3 sequence (DNA): TGTGCCAGCAGTCTCCGACAGGGGATTTCTGAAGCTTTCTTT.

CDR3 DNA: TGCAGCGTTCCCCAGACAGGGGACACCGGGGAGCTGTTTTTT. Its translation is CSVPQTGDTGELFF. V gene TRBV29-1 combines with J gene TRBJ2-2; 8 nucleotides align to TRBD1. Germline V gene data show CDR1 as SQVTM and CDR2 as ANQGSEA. The CDR3 sequence is 14 residues long. V lost 5 bases and J lost 3; bases outside the gene matches: 5.

The chain combines TRBV10-3 with TRBJ1-5; 7 nucleotides align to TRBD1. Germline V gene sequence: CDR1 ENHRY, CDR2 SYGVKD. This CDR3 has 15 amino acids. V shed 3 bases and J 1 base; nucleotides not matched to a gene: 3. CDR3 region: CAISEETGSNQPQHF. The CDR3 bases are TGTGCCATCAGTGAAGAGACAGGGAGCAATCAGCCCCAGCATTTT.

The J gene is TRBJ1-6, the V gene TRBV5-1; the match to TRBD1 covers 9 bases. J was trimmed by 10 bases and V by 4 bases; bases with no gene match: 6. This CDR3 is built from 14 residues. Germline CDR1 SGHRS, CDR2 YFSETQ. This chain's CDR3 is CASSRDREGSPLHF. The CDR3 DNA reads TGCGCCAGCAGCCGGGACAGGGAGGGGTCACCCCTCCACTTT.

A single count supports this clone. The J gene is TRBJ2-1, the V gene TRBV7-2, with 7 bases fitting TRBD2. CDR3 length: 13 residues. V shed 5 bases and J 10 bases; nucleotides not matched to a gene: 8. Germline V gene sequence: CDR1 SGHTA, CDR2 FQGNSA. DNA for the CDR3: TGTGCCAGCAGCCCGGGGGGTAGCGCCGAGCAGTTCTTC. Translating gives CASSPGGSAEQFF.

This clone has at least ten counts. The rearrangement links TRBV5-1 to TRBJ2-7, with D possibly matching TRBD1 (6 bases). V was pared by 1 base and J by 6 bases, with 14 bases between. This CDR3 has 14 residues. The germline CDR1 and CDR2 sequences are SGHRS and YFSETQ. CDR3 amino acids: CASSLSQGPSEQYF. The CDR3 region has the DNA TGCGCCAGCAGCTTGAGCCAGGGGCCTTCCGAGCAGTACTTC.

This clone turned up a few times. CDR3 in amino acids: CASSPLGGGSDTQYF. The CDR3 nucleotides read TGTGCCAGCAGCCCCCTGGGGGGGGGCTCAGATACGCAGTATTTT. The V call is TRBV5-4, the J call TRBJ2-3, with D possibly matching TRBD2 (7 bases). This CDR3 contains 15 residues. Trimming removed 4 bases at V and 4 bases at J, with 16 bases between. CDR1 is SGHNT and CDR2 is YYREEE in the germline V gene (reference sequence).

This rearrangement joins TRBV18 to TRBJ1-2; the D is unclear. Trimming stripped 3 bases from V and 4 bases from J, with 6 bases between. The CDR3 is 12 amino acids. Per the germline V gene, CDR1 is KGHSH and CDR2 is LQKENI. In DNA form, the CDR3 reads TGTGCCAGCTCACCCACGGGCTATGGCTACACCTTC. It yields the protein CASSPTGYGYTF.

A few counts support this clone. The chain employs TRBV4-2 and TRBJ2-7, with 7 bases lining up with TRBD1. Germline CDR1 reads LGHNA; CDR2 reads YNFKEQ. This CDR3 is built from 15 residues. V dropped 4 bases and J dropped 1; count of bases not matched to a gene: 7. Here the CDR3 DNA reads TGTGCCAGCAGCCGCCGACAGGGAGAGTCCTACGAGCAGTACTTC. The encoded protein is CASSRRQGESYEQYF.

The chain carries TRBV6-5 and TRBJ1-2, with 7 bases identical to TRBD1. The germline V gene has CDR1 MNHEY and CDR2 SVGAGI. CDR3 length: 13 amino acids. After removal of 6 bases from V and 8 bases from J, the junction contained 9 bases not matched to a gene. DNA of the CDR3: TGTGCCAGCAGACCTCCGGGACAGAGAGGCTACACCTTC. This translates into CASRPPGQRGYTF.

The genes are TRBV19 and TRBJ1-1; 9 bases match TRBD1. Germline CDR1 LNHDA, CDR2 SQIVND (reference sequence). This CDR3 region has 16 residues. V was pared by 4 bases and J by 4 bases, with 10 bases of the junction left unmatched. The chain's CDR3 is CASSTLQGARVTEAFF. The CDR3 DNA reads TGTGCCAGTAGTACCCTACAGGGGGCGAGGGTCACTGAAGCTTTCTTT.

The rearrangement uses TRBV2 and TRBJ1-4; 7 positions match TRBD1. The junction had 8 bases not matched to a gene; V was cut back by 4 bases and J by 6 bases. The CDR3 loop spans 15 amino acids. Germline V gene lookup returns CDR1 SNHLY and CDR2 FYNNEI. DNA of the CDR3: TGTGCCAGCAGTGTAACCGGGACAGTCTATGAAAAACTGTTTTTT. Residues: CASSVTGTVYEKLFF. The variable domain in full, completed from reference TRBV2 and TRBJ1-4, reads EPEVTQTPSHQVTQMGQEVILRCVPISNHLYFYWYRQILGQKVEFLVSFYNNEISEKSEIFDDQFSVERPDGSNFTLKIRSTKLEDSAMYFCASSVTGTVYEKLFFGSGTQLSVL.

This clone came up once. The rearrangement joins TRBV5-4 to TRBJ2-1; 12 nucleotides align to TRBD2. The CDR3 covers 16 residues. Germline-derived CDR1 and CDR2 are SGHNT and YYREEE (reference sequence). With 4 bases clipped from V and 4 bases from J, the junction kept 6 bases outside the gene matches. The CDR3 is CASSVRLAGDYNEQFF. CDR3 bases: TGTGCCAGCAGCGTAAGACTAGCGGGAGATTACAATGAGCAGTTCTTC.

Comments on this clone: Relative to the germline gene, one junction end is altered; a read error may explain this. The chain joins TRBV18 to TRBJ2-2; D is unclear. Per germline, CDR1 KGHSH and CDR2 LQKENI. The CDR3 consists of 16 residues. The CDR3 sequence is CASSPYSPQNPGELFF. CDR3 coding DNA: TGTGCCAGCTCTCCCTACTCCCCACAGAACCCCGGGGAGCTGTTTTTT.

In this sample, this clone turned up a few times. The genes are TRBV5-8 and TRBJ1-5, with D hard to call. The CDR3 has 15 residues. Trimming left V 4 bases short and J 0 bases short, with 11 bases between. In germline, CDR1 is SGHTS, CDR2 YDEGEE. CDR3 residues: CASSREGVSNQPQHF. CDR3 coding DNA: TGTGCCAGCAGCCGGGAGGGAGTTAGCAATCAGCCCCAGCATTTT. The variable domain in full, completed from reference TRBV5-8 and TRBJ1-5, reads EAGVTQSPTHLIKTRGQQATLRCSPISGHTSVYWYQQALGLGLQFLLWYDEGEERNRGNFPPRFSGRQFPNYSSELNVNALELEDSALYLCASSREGVSNQPQHFGDGTRLSIL.

The chain joins TRBV6-2 or TRBV6-3 to TRBJ2-1; the D gene is possibly TRBD2 (5 bases). The CDR3 extends over 16 amino acids. Germline lookup yields CDR1 MNHEY and CDR2 SVGEGT. Trimming took off 0 bases at V and 0 bases at J, with 9 bases between the two ends. The CDR3 reads CASSYSPGSSYNEQFF. As DNA, the CDR3 is TGTGCCAGCAGTTACTCCCCGGGAAGCTCCTACAATGAGCAGTTCTTC.

Remarks on this clone: The same CDR3 also results from other DNA sequences found in this sample. The chain has TRBV7-2 and TRBJ2-7; a weak D match, TRBD1 (6 bases). From germline, CDR1 is SGHTA and CDR2 FQGNSA. Trimming stripped 1 base from V and 4 bases from J, with 11 bases between. The CDR3 contains 14 residues. Here the CDR3 DNA reads TGTGCCAGCAGCTTAGACAGGGCGTCGTACGAGCAGTACTTC. It codes for CASSLDRASYEQYF.